These T cell receptor beta chains were read from a single sample in a study of Graves' ophthalmopathy and Graves' hyperthyroidism. Using its own MiXCR run on the multiplex PCR reads, TCRdb lists one record per CDR3 protein. The sample carries some 170,000 distinct CDR3 sequences, just under 40% recorded once. The sequencing sample was made of peripheral blood. The receptors stem from a man between 25 and 39 years old with Graves' ophthalmopathy. The conserved cysteine and the conserved F or W are not part of the CDR3 here. Each record gives: J gene, CDR3 length, V gene, D gene, CDR3 protein. D genes are given only for firm matches.

>TRBJ2-7|12|TRBV7-9|TRBD2
ASTGASGSYEQY
>TRBJ1-1|11|TRBV28|-
ASSFPGRAEAF
>TRBJ2-2|14|TRBV11-2|-
ARRRSHPSNTGELF
>TRBJ1-1|11|TRBV6-1|TRBD1
ASSDDRASKAF
>TRBJ2-7|10|TRBV28|-
ARPKGYYEQY
>TRBJ2-7|13|TRBV9|TRBD1
ASSVEGQESYEQY
>TRBJ1-2|11|TRBV12-3/TRBV12-4|-
ASSLGSLYGYT
>TRBJ1-2|10|TRBV6-4|-
ASSQTGYGYT
>TRBJ2-2|12|TRBV28|-
ASWLGESTGELF
>TRBJ2-7|10|TRBV30|-
AWSKKEDEQY